These T cell receptor beta chains were read from a single sample in a study of identical twins' blood T cells. TCRdb fed the 5' RACE reads into MiXCR, producing one record per CDR3 protein. The sample yields 350,000 to 450,000 distinct CDR3 sequences, 25% to 35% seen once. What was sequenced was PBMCs. These receptors came from a woman aged 18-49 years in good health. CDR3s include the opening cysteine and the closing phenylalanine or tryptophan. The order of the fields is clone size, D gene, J gene, V gene, CDR3 protein, CDR3 DNA. D genes are given only for firm matches. A clone size is listed for some rows: how often the clone was seen (once, few, many), or a class if it is expanded.

abundance: few; d_gene: .; j_gene: TRBJ1-1; v_gene: TRBV2; CDR3aa: CASIFRTPNTEAFF; CDR3nt: TGTGCCAGCATTTTCCGGACACCGAACACTGAAGCTTTCTTT
abundance: few; d_gene: .; j_gene: TRBJ1-1; v_gene: TRBV11-2; CDR3aa: CASSLSRGDTEAFF; CDR3nt: TGTGCCAGCAGCTTATCGAGGGGCGACACTGAAGCTTTCTTT
abundance: few; d_gene: .; j_gene: TRBJ1-6; v_gene: TRBV25-1; CDR3aa: CASRWTASNSPPHF; CDR3nt: TGTGCCAGCAGGTGGACAGCCTCTAATTCACCCCCCCACTTT
abundance: .; d_gene: TRBD1; j_gene: TRBJ1-1; v_gene: TRBV2; CDR3aa: CASSIGQGAGQQAFF; CDR3nt: TGTGCCAGCAGTATAGGACAGGGGGCGGGTCAACAAGCTTTCTTT
abundance: few; d_gene: .; j_gene: TRBJ1-6; v_gene: TRBV5-6; CDR3aa: CASSLGLASPLHF; CDR3nt: TGTGCCAGCAGCTTGGGTCTGGCGTCACCCCTCCACTTT
abundance: few; d_gene: .; j_gene: TRBJ1-5; v_gene: TRBV9; CDR3aa: CASSVEGVGQPQHF; CDR3nt: TGTGCCAGCAGCGTAGAGGGAGTAGGTCAGCCCCAGCATTTT
abundance: once; d_gene: TRBD2; j_gene: TRBJ2-2; v_gene: TRBV5-4; CDR3aa: CASSLGTSGRAGELFF; CDR3nt: TGTGCCAGCAGCTTGGGGACTAGCGGGAGGGCCGGGGAGCTGTTTTTT
abundance: many; d_gene: .; j_gene: TRBJ1-1; v_gene: TRBV5-1; CDR3aa: CASSFVSGLNTEAFF; CDR3nt: TGCGCCAGCAGCTTTGTCTCAGGGTTGAACACTGAAGCTTTCTTT
abundance: .; d_gene: .; j_gene: TRBJ1-2; v_gene: TRBV7-7; CDR3aa: CASSFRDNNYGYTF; CDR3nt: TGTGCTAGCAGCTTCCGGGACAATAACTATGGCTACACCTTC
abundance: few; d_gene: .; j_gene: TRBJ1-1; v_gene: TRBV29-1; CDR3aa: CSVLHFNTEAFF; CDR3nt: TGCAGCGTTTTACATTTTAACACTGAAGCTTTCTTT
abundance: .; d_gene: .; j_gene: TRBJ2-3; v_gene: TRBV30; CDR3aa: CAWRLRTDTQYF; CDR3nt: TGTGCCTGGAGACTGCGCACAGATACGCAGTATTTT
abundance: .; d_gene: .; j_gene: TRBJ2-1; v_gene: TRBV29-1; CDR3aa: CSVVGDHERFF; CDR3nt: TGCAGCGTTGTTGGAGACCATGAGCGGTTCTTC
abundance: .; d_gene: .; j_gene: TRBJ2-3; v_gene: TRBV20-1; CDR3aa: CSARDSYTDTQYF; CDR3nt: TGCAGTGCGCGGGACTCCTACACAGATACGCAGTATTTT
abundance: many; d_gene: .; j_gene: TRBJ1-5; v_gene: TRBV20-1; CDR3aa: CSARHGGMGQPQHF; CDR3nt: TGCAGTGCTAGACATGGGGGTATGGGTCAGCCCCAGCATTTT
abundance: .; d_gene: .; j_gene: TRBJ1-3; v_gene: TRBV20-1; CDR3aa: CSAITGTWAGNTIYF; CDR3nt: TGCAGTGCAATTACCGGGACATGGGCTGGAAACACCATATATTTT
abundance: .; d_gene: TRBD1; j_gene: TRBJ1-1; v_gene: TRBV12-3/TRBV12-4; CDR3aa: CASRKGQGGMTEAFF; CDR3nt: TGTGCCAGCAGAAAAGGACAGGGGGGGATGACTGAAGCTTTCTTT
abundance: .; d_gene: .; j_gene: TRBJ1-3; v_gene: TRBV12-3/TRBV12-4; CDR3aa: CASSFDSTLNTIYF; CDR3nt: TGTGCCAGCAGTTTCGACAGCACCTTAAACACCATATATTTT
abundance: .; d_gene: TRBD1; j_gene: TRBJ2-7; v_gene: TRBV19; CDR3aa: CASSPGQGFYEQYF; CDR3nt: TGTGCCAGTAGTCCAGGACAGGGTTTTTACGAGCAGTACTTC
abundance: many; d_gene: .; j_gene: TRBJ1-2; v_gene: TRBV20-1; CDR3aa: CSATMTTNYGYTF; CDR3nt: TGCAGTGCTACCATGACAACTAACTATGGCTACACCTTC
abundance: .; d_gene: .; j_gene: TRBJ1-3; v_gene: TRBV28; CDR3aa: CASSSPGTGNTIYF; CDR3nt: TGTGCCAGCAGTTCTCCTGGAACTGGAAACACCATATATTTT
abundance: .; d_gene: .; j_gene: TRBJ1-1; v_gene: TRBV19; CDR3aa: CASTKNPVFGTEAFF; CDR3nt: TGTGCCAGTACTAAGAACCCGGTCTTCGGGACTGAAGCTTTCTTT
abundance: .; d_gene: TRBD1; j_gene: TRBJ2-7; v_gene: TRBV13; CDR3aa: CAGSLGTGSLSYEQYF; CDR3nt: TGTGCCGGCAGCTTAGGGACAGGGAGTCTCTCCTACGAGCAGTACTTC
abundance: .; d_gene: .; j_gene: TRBJ2-2; v_gene: TRBV6-1; CDR3aa: CASSELMDSGELFF; CDR3nt: TGTGCCAGCAGTGAACTTATGGACTCCGGGGAGCTGTTTTTT
abundance: .; d_gene: .; j_gene: TRBJ2-7; v_gene: TRBV11-2; CDR3aa: CASTPLGGFSYEQYF; CDR3nt: TGTGCCAGCACCCCTCTAGGGGGATTCTCGTACGAGCAGTACTTC
abundance: few; d_gene: .; j_gene: TRBJ2-3; v_gene: TRBV5-6; CDR3aa: CASYITSYATDTQYF; CDR3nt: TGTGCCAGCTATATTACTAGCTATGCAACAGATACGCAGTATTTT
abundance: many; d_gene: TRBD2; j_gene: TRBJ2-3; v_gene: TRBV27; CDR3aa: CASSFRLAGGNTDTQYF; CDR3nt: TGTGCCAGCAGTTTCAGACTAGCGGGGGGGAACACAGATACGCAGTATTTT